The entry below gives a single T cell receptor (beta chain) sequence along with its context. Its target antigen remains unknown. The record has no base qualities; no much larger clone is one base away. This sample stems from a study of STAT3 mutations in large granular lymphocyte leukemia (dated by TCRdb to the late 2010s). Describing the broader study: Roughly half of the T-LGLL patients who were sequenced longitudinally carried canonical activating STAT3 mutations. As controls, the study also included longitudinal sequencing of a couple of patients with natural killer LGL leukemia. On average, sequencing was done at approximately 4.2 time points per patient, with the number of samplings ranging from 2 to 8. To reconstruct clonal hierarchy and dynamics, serial deep sequencing of TCRbeta CDR3 and STAT3 was performed in patients with T-cell large granular lymphocyte leukemia. Over half of the T-LGLL patients were given one or more immunosuppressive therapy regimens, and around 40% of the treated patients had a hematologic response. From an initial cohort of some 210 LGL patients, some 17 representative T-LGLL cases were chosen for longitudinal sequencing of TCRbeta and STAT3.

Results the study describes overall, beyond this receptor: Variable intervals between samplings and differing treatment regimens complicated linking therapy response to changes in TCR clonal burden. Every T-LGLL patient showed at least one immunodominant TCRbeta clonotype, and about half showed multiple immunodominant subclonotypes. Persisting codominant clonotypes in some patients meant a small but highly pathogenic clone may have been missed. Several patients had a dominant TCR clone burden greater than the STAT3 mutant burden, which suggests that the STAT3 mutation arose secondarily within a clone that had already expanded. TCR clonotype switching after therapy was observed in about 35% of the 18 patients, and all newly emerging clones were found to be STAT3 wild type. Because no samples were available when a clone first appeared, clonal expansion had to be inferred from samplings taken at other points.

The same DNA, extracted from blood mononuclear cells, served for both TCR sequencing and STAT3 sequencing. TCRbeta libraries were sequenced on an Illumina MiSeq, and an average of around 41,000 productive templates per sample was obtained. TCRbeta CDR3 libraries were generated with the immunoSEQ assay using multiplex PCR amplification. Under the source paper's analysis protocol: Repertoire diversity was calculated as previously defined, with values near 0 taken to indicate extremely monoclonal samples. TCRdb limited this immuneACCESS table to in-frame rearrangements with V and J called. A share of clones is missing; checked studies link under half to unresolved V genes, and the rest is unexplained. From that table come the V and J calls and clone size; the DNA was used to work out D and trimming. The sample yields several thousand clones; roughly 94% were counted once. About 30% of the sample belongs to the ten largest clones.

CDR1 and CDR2 are drawn from the germline V gene: MNHNS, SASEGT. V is cut back by 2 bases and J by 6 bases, with 9 bases in the junction unmatched. From cysteine to phenylalanine, the CDR3 is 15 amino acids long. The entry retains the CDR3 DNA only, 45 bases that are in frame from base 1. Sequences were obtained from peripheral blood mononuclear cells. This sequence originates from a man in his 60s with T-cell large granular lymphocyte leukemia. Some clones in this sample may be carry-over from other donors' samples. The age is the age at diagnosis. The rearrangement joined TRBV6-1 to TRBJ2-7, and 8 junctional nucleotides match TRBD1. The CDR3 region has the sequence CASSEPSGQGFEQYF. The DNA is TGTGCCAGCAGTGAACCCTCAGGACAGGGTTTCGAGCAGTACTTC.